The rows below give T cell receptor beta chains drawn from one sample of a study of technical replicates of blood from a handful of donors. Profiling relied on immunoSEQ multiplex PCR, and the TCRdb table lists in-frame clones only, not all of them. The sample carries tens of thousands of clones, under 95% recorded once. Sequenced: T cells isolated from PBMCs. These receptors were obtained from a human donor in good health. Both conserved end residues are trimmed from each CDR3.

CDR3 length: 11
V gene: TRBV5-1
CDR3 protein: ASSLGQHTEAF

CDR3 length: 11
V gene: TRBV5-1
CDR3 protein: ASSLGTSGEQY

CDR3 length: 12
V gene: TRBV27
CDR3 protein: ASSLQTGDNEQF

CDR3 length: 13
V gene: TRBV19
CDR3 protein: ASSSGYSGANVLT

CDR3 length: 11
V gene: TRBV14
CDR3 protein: ASSQYLNTEAF

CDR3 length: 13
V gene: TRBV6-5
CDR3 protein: ASSYWNRGHSGYT

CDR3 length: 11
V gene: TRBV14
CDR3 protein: ASSQGSVYGYT

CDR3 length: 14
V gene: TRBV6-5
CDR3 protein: ASSYSRDGGTDTQY

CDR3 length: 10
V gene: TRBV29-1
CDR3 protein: SAKTESYEQY

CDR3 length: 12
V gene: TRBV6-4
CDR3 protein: ASKAGYETGELF